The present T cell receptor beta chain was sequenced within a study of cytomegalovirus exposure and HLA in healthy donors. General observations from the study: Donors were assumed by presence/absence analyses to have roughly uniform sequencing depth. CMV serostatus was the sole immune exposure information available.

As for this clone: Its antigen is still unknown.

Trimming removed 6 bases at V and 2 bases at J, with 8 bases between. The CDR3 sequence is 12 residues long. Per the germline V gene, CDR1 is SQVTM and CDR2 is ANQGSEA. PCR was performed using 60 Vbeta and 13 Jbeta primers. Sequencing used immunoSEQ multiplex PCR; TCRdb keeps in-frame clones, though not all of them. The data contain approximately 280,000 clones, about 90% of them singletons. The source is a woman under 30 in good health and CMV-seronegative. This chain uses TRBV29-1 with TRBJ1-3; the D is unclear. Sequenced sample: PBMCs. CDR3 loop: CSVPGAGNTIYF. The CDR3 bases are TGCAGCGTCCCAGGCGCTGGAAACACCATATATTTT. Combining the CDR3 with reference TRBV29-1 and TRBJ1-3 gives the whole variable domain SAVISQKPSRDICQRGTSLTIQCQVDSQVTMMFWYRQQPGQSLTLIATANQGSEATYESGFVIDKFPISRPNLTFSTLTVSNMSPEDSSIYLCSVPGAGNTIYFGEGSWLTVV.